These 6 T cell receptor beta chains originate from one sample sequenced in a study of cytomegalovirus exposure and HLA in healthy donors. Primers for the PCR totalled 60 Vbeta and 13 Jbeta. Clones were read by immunoSEQ multiplex PCR, and TCRdb kept only the in-frame ones, dropping some. The profile shows about 130,000 clones, 70% to 85% of them singletons. Material for sequencing was PBMCs. These receptors all come from a boy between 10 and 17 years old in good health and CMV-seronegative.

The V call is TRBV5-4, the J call TRBJ2-5; 9 bases match TRBD2. V trimming: 2 bases; J trimming: 7 bases; junction bases outside the gene matches: 0. The CDR3 loop spans 12 amino acids. Germline V CDR1 and CDR2: SGHNT, YYREEE (reference sequence). The CDR3 is CASSLAGGTQYF. CDR3 nucleotides: TGTGCCAGCAGCTTAGCGGGAGGGACCCAGTACTTC.

V gene TRBV7-9 combines with J gene TRBJ2-5, with TRBD1 matching over 7 bases. Germline V lookup: CDR1 SEHNR, CDR2 FQNEAQ (reference sequence). The junction had 8 bases not matched to a gene; V was cut back by 1 base and J by 3 bases. CDR3 length: 16 residues. As DNA, the CDR3 is TGTGCCAGCAGCTTAGTAGGCCAGGGGGTAAAAGAGACCCAGTACTTC. Translated, it gives CASSLVGQGVKETQYF. The variable domain in full, completed from reference TRBV7-9 and TRBJ2-5, reads DTGVSQNPRHKITKRGQNVTFRCDPISEHNRLYWYRQTLGQGPEFLTYFQNEAQLEKSRLLSDRFSAERPKGSFSTLEIQRTEQGDSAMYLCASSLVGQGVKETQYFGPGTRLLVL.

The J gene is TRBJ2-3, the V gene TRBV4-1; TRBD2 matches 9 bases. This CDR3 comprises 16 residues. V lost 3 bases and J lost 3; bases outside the gene matches: 7. Germline V lookup: CDR1 MGHRA, CDR2 YSYEKL. CDR3 DNA: TGCGCCAGCAGCCAGGCCCTAGCGGGACTAACAGATACGCAGTATTTT. Translation gives CASSQALAGLTDTQYF.

V is TRBV4-3 and J is TRBJ2-5; tentative D call: TRBD2 (6 bases). With the DNA end fitting TRBJ2-7 better, the J assignment may be wrong. The CDR3 length is 14 residues. In germline, CDR1 is LGHNA, CDR2 YSLEER. The DNA for the CDR3 is TGCGCCAGCAGCCTACGACTAGGTTCCTACGAGCAGTACTTC. Translation: CASSLRLGSYEQYF.

This chain links TRBV7-9 with TRBJ2-7, with 7 bases fitting TRBD2. Germline V CDR1 and CDR2: SEHNR, FQNEAQ (reference sequence). J gave up 1 base and V 2 bases, and 11 bases lay outside the gene matches. This CDR3 is 17 amino acids long. DNA of the CDR3: TGTGCCAGCAGCTTATATGGGCGGGGGACCGGTTCCTACGAGCAGTACTTC. As protein: CASSLYGRGTGSYEQYF.

V gene TRBV14 combines with J gene TRBJ1-2, with D unclear. The V and J ends lost 1 base and 8 bases respectively, with 11 bases between them. CDR3 length: 13 residues. CDR1 and CDR2 from the germline V gene are SGHDN and FVKESK. The CDR3 region is CASSQVGVRGYTF. DNA of the CDR3: TGTGCCAGCAGCCAAGTAGGAGTTCGGGGCTACACCTTC.